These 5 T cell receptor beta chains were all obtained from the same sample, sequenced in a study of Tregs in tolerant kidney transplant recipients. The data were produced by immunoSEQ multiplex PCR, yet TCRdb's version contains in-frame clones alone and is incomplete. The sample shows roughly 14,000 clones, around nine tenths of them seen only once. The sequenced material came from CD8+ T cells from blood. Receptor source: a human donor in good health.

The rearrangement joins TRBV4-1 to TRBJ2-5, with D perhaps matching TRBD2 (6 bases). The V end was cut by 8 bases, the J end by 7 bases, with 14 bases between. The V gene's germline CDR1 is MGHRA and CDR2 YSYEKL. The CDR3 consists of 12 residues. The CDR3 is CASARDLGTQYF. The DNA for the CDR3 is TGCGCCAGCGCCCGGGACTTGGGGACCCAGTACTTC.

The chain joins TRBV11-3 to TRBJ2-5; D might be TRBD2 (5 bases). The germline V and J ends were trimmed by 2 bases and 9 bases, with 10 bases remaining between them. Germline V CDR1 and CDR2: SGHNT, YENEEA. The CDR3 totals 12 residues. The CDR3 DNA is TGTGCCAGCAGCTTAAGCCTGGAGGCCCAGTACTTC. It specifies CASSLSLEAQYF.

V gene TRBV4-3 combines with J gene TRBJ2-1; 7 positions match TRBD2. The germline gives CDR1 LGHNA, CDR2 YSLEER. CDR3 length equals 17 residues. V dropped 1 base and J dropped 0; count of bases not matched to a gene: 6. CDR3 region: CASSQGTGGLSYNEQFF. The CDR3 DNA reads TGCGCCAGCAGCCAAGGGACGGGAGGCCTCTCCTACAATGAGCAGTTCTTC.

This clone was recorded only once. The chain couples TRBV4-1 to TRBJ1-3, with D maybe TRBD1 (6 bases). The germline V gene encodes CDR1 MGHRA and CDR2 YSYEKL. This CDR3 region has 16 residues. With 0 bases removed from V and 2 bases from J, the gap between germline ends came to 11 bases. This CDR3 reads CASSQDPQGAGNTIYF. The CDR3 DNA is TGCGCCAGCAGCCAAGATCCACAGGGCGCTGGAAACACCATATATTTT.

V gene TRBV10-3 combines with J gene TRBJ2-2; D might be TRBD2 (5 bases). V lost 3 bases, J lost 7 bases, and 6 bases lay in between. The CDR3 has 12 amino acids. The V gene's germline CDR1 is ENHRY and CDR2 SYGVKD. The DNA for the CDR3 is TGTGCCATCAGTGAACGGGGCGGGGAGCTGTTTTTT. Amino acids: CAISERGGELFF.